The subject of this entry is one T cell receptor (beta chain). CDR1 and CDR2 from the germline V gene are MGHRA and YSYEKL. This CDR3 is built from 16 residues. V shed 1 base, J shed 7 bases, and the junction held 9 bases outside the gene matches. This entry is derived from a study of T cell repertoires in cytomegalovirus infection. MiXCR, run by TCRdb on the reads, gives a single entry per CDR3 protein. The sample includes 200,000 to 250,000 distinct CDR3 sequences, over 9% of them seen just once. The sequence was obtained from a human donor in good health (CMV status not recorded). Some clones in this sample may be carry-over from other donors' samples. The chain couples TRBV4-1 to TRBJ1-4, with TRBD1 identical over 7 bases. Sequencing was carried out using PBMCs. CDR3 protein: CASSQGRRQGAEKLFF. In DNA, the CDR3 is TGCGCCAGCAGCCAAGGAAGGAGACAGGGCGCTGAAAAACTGTTTTTT.